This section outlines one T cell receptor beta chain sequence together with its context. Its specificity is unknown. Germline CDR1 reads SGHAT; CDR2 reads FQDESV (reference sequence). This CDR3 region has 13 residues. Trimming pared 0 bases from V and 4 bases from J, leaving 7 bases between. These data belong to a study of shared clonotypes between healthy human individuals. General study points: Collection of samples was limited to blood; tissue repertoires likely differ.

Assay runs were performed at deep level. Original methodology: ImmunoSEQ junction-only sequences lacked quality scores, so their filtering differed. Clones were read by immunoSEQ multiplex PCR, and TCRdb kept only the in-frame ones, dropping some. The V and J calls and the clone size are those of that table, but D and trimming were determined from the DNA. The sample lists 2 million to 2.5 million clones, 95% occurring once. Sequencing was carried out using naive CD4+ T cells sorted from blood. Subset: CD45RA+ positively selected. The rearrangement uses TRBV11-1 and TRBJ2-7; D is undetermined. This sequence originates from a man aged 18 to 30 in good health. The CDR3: CASSLAPGYEQYF. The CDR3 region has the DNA TGTGCCAGCAGCTTAGCGCCCGGGTACGAGCAGTACTTC.